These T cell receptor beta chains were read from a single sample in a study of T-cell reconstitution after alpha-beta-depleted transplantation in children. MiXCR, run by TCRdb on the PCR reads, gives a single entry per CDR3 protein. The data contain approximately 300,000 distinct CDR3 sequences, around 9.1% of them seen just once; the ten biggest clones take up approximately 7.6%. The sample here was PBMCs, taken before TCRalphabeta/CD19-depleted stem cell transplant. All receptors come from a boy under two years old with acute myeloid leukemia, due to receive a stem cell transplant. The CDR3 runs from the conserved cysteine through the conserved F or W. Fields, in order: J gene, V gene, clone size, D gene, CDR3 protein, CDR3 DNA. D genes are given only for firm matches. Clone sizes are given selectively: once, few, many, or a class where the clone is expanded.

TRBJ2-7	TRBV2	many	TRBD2	CASSPLLAGGHEQYF	TGTGCCAGCAGTCCTCTACTAGCGGGAGGCCACGAGCAGTACTTC
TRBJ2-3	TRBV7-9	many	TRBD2	CASSLARLAGRPDTQYF	TGTGCCAGCAGCTTAGCGCGGCTAGCGGGGAGGCCAGATACGCAGTATTTT
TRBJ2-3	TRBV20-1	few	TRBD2	CSATLLAGGFGTDTQYF	TGCAGTGCTACCCTCCTAGCGGGAGGGTTTGGAACAGATACGCAGTATTTT
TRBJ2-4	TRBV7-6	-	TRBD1	CASSLVGQGEGIQYF	TGTGCCAGCAGCTTAGTCGGACAGGGGGAGGGCATTCAGTACTTC
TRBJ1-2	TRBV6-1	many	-	CASSFWSGAQGVSYGYTF	TGTGCCAGCAGCTTCTGGTCGGGAGCCCAAGGAGTGAGCTATGGCTACACCTTC
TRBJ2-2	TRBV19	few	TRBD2	CASSPVAGGTGELFF	TGTGCCAGTAGTCCGGTAGCGGGGGGCACCGGGGAGCTGTTTTTT
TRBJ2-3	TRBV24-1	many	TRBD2	CATSDPGLAGARDTQYF	TGTGCCACCAGTGACCCCGGACTAGCGGGAGCTAGAGATACGCAGTATTTT
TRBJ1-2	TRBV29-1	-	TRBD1	CSVTGTGAYGYTF	TGCAGCGTTACCGGGACAGGGGCCTATGGCTACACCTTC
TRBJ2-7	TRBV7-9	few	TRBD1	CASSHTGTGGYEQYF	TGTGCCAGCAGCCATACCGGGACAGGGGGCTACGAGCAGTACTTC
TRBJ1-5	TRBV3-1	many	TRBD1	CASSQGRQGVQPQHF	TGTGCCAGCAGCCAAGGACGGCAGGGGGTTCAGCCCCAGCATTTT
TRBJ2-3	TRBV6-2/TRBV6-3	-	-	CASTARSLKRNTDTQYF	TGTGCCAGCACCGCAAGATCCCTTAAGCGGAACACAGATACGCAGTATTTT
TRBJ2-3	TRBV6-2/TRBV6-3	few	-	CASSSSIPDTQYF	TGTGCCAGCAGTTCCTCGATCCCAGATACGCAGTATTTT
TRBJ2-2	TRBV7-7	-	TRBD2	CASSPGLATTGELFF	TGTGCTAGCAGCCCCGGACTAGCAACCACCGGGGAGCTGTTTTTT
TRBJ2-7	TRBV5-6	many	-	CASSHSGRPSYEQYF	TGTGCCAGCAGCCATTCCGGACGTCCCTCCTACGAGCAGTACTTC
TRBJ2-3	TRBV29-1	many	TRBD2	CSVEVAGVDTQYF	TGCAGCGTTGAAGTAGCGGGAGTGGATACGCAGTATTTT
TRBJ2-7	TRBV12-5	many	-	CASALTETYEQYF	TGTGCTAGTGCCTTGACTGAGACCTACGAGCAGTACTTC